These 16 T cell receptor beta chains share one sample of origin, sequenced in a study of spatial heterogeneity in lung cancer. TCRdb passed the 5' RACE reads through MiXCR, listing each CDR3 protein once. The table includes tens of thousands of distinct CDR3 sequences, around 12% detected once. The time point was: sample taken at primary tumor resection. Researchers sequenced whole RNA taken from tumor, nontumor lung or frozen PBMC without sorting. The specimen comprised PBMCs, sampled at surgery. These receptors were obtained from a male donor with early-stage non-small cell lung cancer.

The chain links TRBV6-5 to TRBJ2-1; 10 bases map to TRBD2. With V trimmed by 6 bases and J by 6 bases, 8 bases remained unmatched. The CDR3 has 15 residues. The germline V gene has CDR1 MNHEY and CDR2 SVGAGI. Here the CDR3 reads CASRKVAGGGNEQFF. The CDR3, as DNA: TGTGCCAGCAGAAAGGTAGCGGGAGGAGGCAATGAGCAGTTCTTC.

The chain links TRBV7-3 to TRBJ2-5; possible D gene TRBD1, 7 bases. This CDR3 comprises 16 residues. From germline, CDR1 is SGHTA and CDR2 FQGTGA. The ends were cut back, 4 bases at V and 0 bases at J, with 15 bases in the middle. This CDR3 reads CASSSTGGGNQETQYF. DNA for the CDR3: TGTGCCAGCAGCTCCACTGGAGGGGGCAACCAAGAGACCCAGTACTTC. Based on the CDR3 plus reference TRBV7-3 and TRBJ2-5, the full variable domain is GAGVSQTPSNKVTEKGKYVELRCDPISGHTALYWYRQSLGQGPEFLIYFQGTGAADDSGLPNDRFFAVRPEGSVSTLKIQRTERGDSAVYLCASSSTGGGNQETQYFGPGTRLLVL.

The CDR3 bases are TGCGCCAGCAGCCAAGGGTCAGGAACAGGGGTCGATGGAATGAACACTGAAGCTTTCTTT. This encodes CASSQGSGTGVDGMNTEAFF. This rearrangement joins TRBV4-3 to TRBJ1-1; 7 bases agree with TRBD1. The J segment lost 0 bases and the V segment lost 1 base, leaving 17 bases of the junction unmatched. The germline V gene encodes CDR1 LGHNA and CDR2 YSLEER. This CDR3 spans 20 amino acids.

Ten or more counts support this clonotype. The J gene is TRBJ2-1, the V gene TRBV28, with D possibly called TRBD1 or TRBD2 (5 bases each). This CDR3 spans 13 amino acids. Germline CDR1 MDHEN, CDR2 SYDVKM. Trimming removed 5 bases from V and 7 bases from J, with 12 bases in between. Here the CDR3 DNA reads TGTGCCAGCAGTCGAGGGACGGGTAATGAGCAGTTCTTC. Its translation is CASSRGTGNEQFF. The full variable domain, completed using reference TRBV28 and TRBJ2-1, is DVKVTQSSRYLVKRTGEKVFLECVQDMDHENMFWYRQDPGLGLRLIYFSYDVKMKEKGDIPEGYSVSREKKERFSLILESASTNQTSMYLCASSRGTGNEQFFGPGTRLTVL.

The CDR3 nucleotides read TGTGCCAGACACTACGGACAGAACGGCTACACCTTC. Translated, it gives CARHYGQNGYTF. The V call is TRBV5-4, the J call TRBJ1-2; D perhaps matches TRBD1 (6 bases). V shed 8 bases and J shed 8 bases, with 16 bases lying between them. This CDR3 spans 12 amino acids. CDR1 SGHNT and CDR2 YYREEE come from the germline V gene (reference sequence).

This clonotype was counted only a few times. The V call is TRBV5-1, the J call TRBJ2-7; TRBD1 might be the D (6 bases). The length of the CDR3 is 14 residues. Trimming left V 0 bases short and J 5 bases short, with 12 bases between. Germline V lookup: CDR1 SGHRS, CDR2 YFSETQ. CDR3 in DNA: TGCGCCAGCAGCTTGGGGGCAGGGGACGACGAGCAGTACTTC. Its translation is CASSLGAGDDEQYF.

This chain joins TRBV10-3 and TRBJ2-3, with TRBD2 matching 7 bases. Germline CDR1 reads ENHRY; CDR2 reads SYGVKD. The CDR3 has 13 residues. V gave up 7 bases and J gave up 2 bases; unmatched junction bases: 3. The CDR3 loop is CAITGGLTDTQYF. The CDR3 nucleotides are TGTGCCATCACGGGAGGCCTCACAGATACGCAGTATTTT.

The chain has TRBV18 and TRBJ1-1; 9 bases map to TRBD1. The length of the CDR3 is 15 residues. Germline V gene lookup returns CDR1 KGHSH and CDR2 LQKENI. The junction had 3 bases not matched to a gene; V was cut back by 3 bases and J by 1 base. The CDR3 region has the DNA TGTGCCAGCTCACCCCGGACAGGGGAGAACACTGAAGCTTTCTTT. It translates to CASSPRTGENTEAFF.

V and J are TRBV20-1 and TRBJ2-3, with TRBD2 matching 8 bases. Germline CDR1 is DFQATT and CDR2 is SNEGSKA (reference sequence). Unmatched junction bases numbered 9, after V lost 2 bases and J lost 5 bases. The CDR3 sequence is 15 residues long. The CDR3 coding sequence is TGCAGTGCTAGATTGACACGGGGGGGCTTAGATACGCAGTATTTT. It translates to CSARLTRGGLDTQYF.

This clonotype occurred a few times. V gene TRBV27 combines with J gene TRBJ2-3; D not certain. The CDR3 is 14 amino acids. Germline V gives CDR1 MNHEY, CDR2 SMNVEV (reference sequence). V lost 2 bases, J lost 0 bases, and 6 bases lay in between. CDR3 sequence reads: CASSLGYSTDTQYF. As DNA, the CDR3 is TGTGCCAGCAGTTTAGGCTATAGCACAGATACGCAGTATTTT.

This clonotype was recorded a few times. The rearrangement links TRBV7-3 to TRBJ2-6; D unclear. In germline, CDR1 is SGHTA, CDR2 FQGTGA. There are 15 residues in the CDR3. Trimming removed 5 bases from V and 0 bases from J, with 8 bases in between. Here the CDR3 reads CASSARPSGANVLTF. The DNA of the CDR3 is TGTGCCAGCAGCGCTCGACCCTCTGGGGCCAACGTCCTGACTTTC.

This clonotype has only a few counts. The V call is TRBV7-9, the J call TRBJ2-5; 8 bases line up with TRBD1. V was pared by 5 bases and J by 5 bases, with 10 bases of the junction left unmatched. CDR3 length equals 15 residues. Per germline, CDR1 SEHNR and CDR2 FQNEAQ (reference sequence). CDR3 in DNA: TGTGCCAGCAGCCGCCAGGGGGCTGAGTGGGAGACCCAGTACTTC. Translated: CASSRQGAEWETQYF.

This clonotype was counted many times. This rearrangement joins TRBV20-1 to TRBJ1-4, with D uncertain. V was clipped by 1 base and J by 8 bases, with 5 bases between them. The CDR3 consists of 11 residues. CDR1 and CDR2 (germline): DFQATT, SNEGSKA (reference sequence). The CDR3 coding sequence is TGCAGTGCTAGAGTAGGGGAAAAACTGTTTTTT. Translating it yields CSARVGEKLFF.

The V call is TRBV27, the J call TRBJ2-2; 7 bases line up with TRBD2. Per germline, CDR1 MNHEY and CDR2 SMNVEV (reference sequence). V was pared by 2 bases and J by 0 bases, with 3 bases of the junction left unmatched. This CDR3 region has 16 residues. The CDR3 DNA is TGTGCCAGCAGTTTAATGCTAGCGGCGAACACCGGGGAGCTGTTTTTT. It specifies CASSLMLAANTGELFF.

V usage is TRBV5-4 and J usage is TRBJ2-2, with 11 bases that match TRBD2. The CDR3 consists of 18 residues. With 4 bases clipped from V and 4 bases from J, the junction kept 12 bases outside the gene matches. Germline CDR1 reads SGHNT; CDR2 reads YYREEE (reference sequence). CDR3 nucleotides: TGTGCCAGCAGCCGGGGTGGGGGACTAGCGGAAACCACCGGGGAGCTGTTTTTT. It specifies CASSRGGGLAETTGELFF. Looking up the rest from reference TRBV5-4 and TRBJ2-2 gives the full variable domain: ETGVTQSPTHLIKTRGQQVTLRCSSQSGHNTVSWYQQALGQGPQFIFQYYREEENGRGNFPPRFSGLQFPNYSSELNVNALELDDSALYLCASSRGGGLAETTGELFFGEGSRLTVL.

This clonotype has a count of ten or more. The chain links TRBV21-1 to TRBJ2-3; whether TRBD2, the table's D call, matches the DNA was not checked. TRBV21-1 is a recognized pseudogene. The length of the CDR3 is 20 residues. CDR3 in DNA: TGTGCCAGCAGCAACTCCCGACTGACTAGCGGGGGACTTCGCACAGATACGCAGTATTTT. Translation gives CASSNSRLTSGGLRTDTQYF.